This is a list of T cell receptor beta chains from one sample in a study of human thymus T cells. Method: immunoSEQ multiplex PCR; TCRdb's copy keeps in-frame clones and lacks some. The table shows 40,000 to 45,000 clones, with 94% occurring only once. Material: blood. Source of these receptors: a boy younger than two with a congenital heart defect but otherwise immunologically healthy. Each CDR3 is given with its conserved first and last residue. A D gene is named only where the DNA matches it firmly. Clone size is stated in some rows and not others, as once, few, many or a class when expanded.

TRBD2 | TRBJ2-2 | 19 | TRBV7-2 | NA | TGTGCCAGCAGCCCGCGAGGGCTAGCGGGGGGGCGGAAGACCGGGGAGCTGTTTTTT | CASSPRGLAGGRKTGELFF
NA | TRBJ1-2 | 12 | TRBV9 | NA | TGTGCCAGCAGCATATCAGGGTGGGGCTACACCTTC | CASSISGWGYTF
NA | TRBJ1-3 | 16 | TRBV4-3 | NA | TGCGCCAGCAGGCCCGGGGGAGAAGGGTCTGGAAACACCATATATTTT | CASRPGGEGSGNTIYF
NA | TRBJ1-2 | 12 | TRBV7-9 | NA | TGTGCCAGCAGCTTAGGGGGCGCGGGCTACACCTTC | CASSLGGAGYTF
NA | TRBJ1-5 | 13 | TRBV6-6 | NA | TGTGCCAGCAGACGGGACATAAATCAGCCCCAGCATTTT | CASRRDINQPQHF
TRBD1 | TRBJ1-4 | 15 | TRBV9 | NA | TGTGCCAGCAGCGTAGCGACAGGGTTTAATGAAAAACTGTTTTTT | CASSVATGFNEKLFF
TRBD2 | TRBJ2-1 | 13 | TRBV6-1 | NA | TGTGCCAGCGGGACTAGCGGGGGGGCAGGGCAGTTCTTC | CASGTSGGAGQFF
NA | TRBJ2-5 | 14 | TRBV11-2 | NA | TGTGCCAGCAGCTCCAGGGGGGATCAAGAGACCCAGTACTTC | CASSSRGDQETQYF
NA | TRBJ1-6 | 16 | TRBV7-9 | NA | TGTGCCAGCAGCTCGGACCCGAGCTCCTATAATTCACCCCTCCACTTT | CASSSDPSSYNSPLHF
NA | TRBJ1-2 | 14 | TRBV30 | NA | TGTGCCTGGAGTGTCGGGGTACCCTCCTATGGCTACACCTTC | CAWSVGVPSYGYTF
NA | TRBJ2-3 | 11 | TRBV5-4 | NA | TGTGCCAGCAGCTCAGGGGATACGCAGTATTTT | CASSSGDTQYF
NA | TRBJ1-5 | 13 | TRBV30 | NA | TGTGCCTGGAGTGTCCAGGGTAATCAGCCCCAGCATTTT | CAWSVQGNQPQHF
NA | TRBJ2-7 | 12 | TRBV7-9 | NA | TGTGCCAGCAGCCTCTCAGCCTACGAGCAGTACTTC | CASSLSAYEQYF
NA | TRBJ1-6 | 15 | TRBV5-6 | NA | TGTGCCAGCAGCTTGGAGGTTTTCGGGAGGTCACCCCTCCACTTT | CASSLEVFGRSPLHF
TRBD2 | TRBJ2-2 | 19 | TRBV4-1 | NA | TGCGCCAGCAGCCAAGCGGGACTAGCGGGGGGGCCGAACACCGGGGAGCTGTTTTTT | CASSQAGLAGGPNTGELFF
NA | TRBJ2-2 | 15 | TRBV5-4 | NA | TGTGCCAGCAGCTTGTTCAACAGGGAAACCGGGGAGCTGTTTTTT | CASSLFNRETGELFF
TRBD1 | TRBJ1-2 | 17 | TRBV4-3 | NA | TGCGCCAGCAGCCCCCAGGGGGTCAACTCAAGACTCTATGGCTACACCTTC | CASSPQGVNSRLYGYTF
NA | TRBJ2-2 | 14 | TRBV6-4 | NA | TGTGCCAGCAGTGAGCTACCGAACACCGGGGAGCTGTTTTTT | CASSELPNTGELFF
NA | TRBJ2-7 | 15 | TRBV6-5 | NA | TGTGCCAGCAGTTACGGTGAAGGGGTTACCTACGAGCAGTACTTC | CASSYGEGVTYEQYF
NA | TRBJ2-7 | 14 | TRBV4-3 | NA | TGCGCCAGCAGCCAAGACCGAGGGCTCTACGAGCAGTACTTC | CASSQDRGLYEQYF
TRBD1 | TRBJ1-3 | 14 | TRBV4-1 | NA | TGCGCCAGCAGCCCACAGGGGGCTGGTGTCACCATATATTTT | CASSPQGAGVTIYF
NA | TRBJ1-1 | 14 | TRBV19 | once | TGTGCCAGTAGTATAGAGAACCGATGGACTGAAGCTTTCTTT | CASSIENRWTEAFF
TRBD1 | TRBJ2-5 | 13 | TRBV6-5 | NA | TGTGCCAGCAGTTACCGGGACAGGGAGACCCAGTACTTC | CASSYRDRETQYF
NA | TRBJ1-2 | 14 | TRBV4-3 | NA | TGCGCCAGCAGCCAAGATGCGGGGAACTATGGCTACACCTTC | CASSQDAGNYGYTF
TRBD1 | TRBJ1-1 | 11 | TRBV29-1 | NA | TGCAGCGGCACCAGGGGGGATAAAGCTTTCTTT | CSGTRGDKAFF
NA | TRBJ1-2 | 12 | TRBV4-2 | NA | TGTGCCAGCAGCCAAGTAACGGGGCTGTTCACCTTC | CASSQVTGLFTF
NA | TRBJ1-1 | 13 | TRBV10-3 | NA | TGTGCCGCCCGGGGATCCCAGAACACTGAAGCTTTCTTT | CAARGSQNTEAFF
TRBD2 | TRBJ2-7 | 15 | TRBV19 | NA | TGTGCCAGTAGTATCTCTCTAGCGGGGGGTAACGAGCAGTACTTC | CASSISLAGGNEQYF